Listed below are T cell receptor beta chains from one sample, sequenced in a study of early T cells in non-severe SARS-CoV-2 infection. Using its own MiXCR run on the 5' RACE reads, TCRdb lists one record per CDR3 protein. The sample shows around 58,000 distinct CDR3 sequences, around 14% of them seen only once. The sample here was whole blood, taken at baseline. The source of these receptors is an adult who was a healthcare worker with PCR-confirmed SARS-CoV-2 infection or an uninfected control (not recorded which). CDR3s include the opening cysteine and the closing phenylalanine or tryptophan. D genes are given only for firm matches. Not all rows give a size; the values are once, few, many and, for expanded clones, a class.

cdr3_nt | cdr3_aa | d_call | j_call | clone_size | v_call
TGTGCCAGCAGTTTGGTGCGGACTAGCGGAAACAATGAGCAGTTCTTC | CASSLVRTSGNNEQFF | TRBD2 | TRBJ2-1 | NA | TRBV28
TGCGCCAGCAGTACTGACAGGGCTCACGAGCAGTACTTC | CASSTDRAHEQYF | TRBD1 | TRBJ2-7 | NA | TRBV5-1
TGTGCCAGCAGCTTACCGTGGCAGCAAGAGACCCAGTACTTC | CASSLPWQQETQYF | NA | TRBJ2-5 | NA | TRBV11-2
TGTGCCAGCAGCTTATCCGACGGGACACCCTACGAGCAGTACTTC | CASSLSDGTPYEQYF | NA | TRBJ2-7 | few | TRBV11-2
TGCAGTGCTAGATCAGGGAACTATGGCTACACCTTC | CSARSGNYGYTF | NA | TRBJ1-2 | NA | TRBV20-1
TGCGCCAGCAGCACCGGGACAGGGGGTCCTGGGGCCAACGTCCTGACTTTC | CASSTGTGGPGANVLTF | TRBD1 | TRBJ2-6 | few | TRBV10-1
TGTGCCAGCACCCCCTCTCCCGGACAGGGTTTTGGCGGGGAGCTGTTTTTT | CASTPSPGQGFGGELFF | TRBD1 | TRBJ2-2 | NA | TRBV3-1
TGTGCCAGCAGCTTGCTAGCTGGCTACGAGCAGTACTTC | CASSLLAGYEQYF | NA | TRBJ2-7 | few | TRBV11-2
TGTGCCAGCAGTGATCTGAAGGGCCGGCGGGGCATCAGAACCGGGGAGCTGTTTTTT | CASSDLKGRRGIRTGELFF | NA | TRBJ2-2 | NA | TRBV25-1
TGTGCCAGCTCAGCTGGGCAGGGCCCCTTGTACGAGCAGTACTTC | CASSAGQGPLYEQYF | NA | TRBJ2-7 | few | TRBV18
TGTGCCAGCAGCCAGAAACTAGCGGGAGTGGGCGAGCAGTACTTC | CASSQKLAGVGEQYF | TRBD2 | TRBJ2-7 | NA | TRBV3-1
TGCAGCGTAGCCACAGGGGAAGAGACCCAGTACTTC | CSVATGEETQYF | TRBD1 | TRBJ2-5 | many | TRBV29-1
TGTGCCAGCAATCCTACAGGGAGGCTAGCGAGAATGGAGACCCAGTACTTC | CASNPTGRLARMETQYF | NA | TRBJ2-5 | NA | TRBV27
TGTGCCAGCAGTCCAGGGGTCATGCCGGCTAACTATGGCTACACCTTC | CASSPGVMPANYGYTF | NA | TRBJ1-2 | few | TRBV6-5
TGTGCCAGCAGTTCACTACAGGGGAATGAGCAGTTCTTC | CASSSLQGNEQFF | TRBD1 | TRBJ2-1 | few | TRBV12-3/TRBV12-4
TGTGCCAGCACATCCGGGGTGAAGTCTTTCTTT | CASTSGVKSFF | NA | TRBJ1-1 | many | TRBV28
TGTGCCTGGAGTCTAACTTCTTCACCCCTCCACTTT | CAWSLTSSPLHF | NA | TRBJ1-6 | NA | TRBV30
TGTGCCAGCAGTGAGAGTCTGGGGCTGAGTGAAGCTTTCTTT | CASSESLGLSEAFF | NA | TRBJ1-1 | few | TRBV6-1
TGTGCCAGCGGTCGGGACACAAATCAGCCCCAGCATTTT | CASGRDTNQPQHF | NA | TRBJ1-5 | few | TRBV7-9
TGTGCCAGCAGCCGTTACGGGGGGGAGAACACTGAAGCTTTCTTT | CASSRYGGENTEAFF | NA | TRBJ1-1 | NA | TRBV5-4
TGTGCCTGGAGTGGCCTAGCGGGAGTCGGCGGGGAGCTGTTTTTT | CAWSGLAGVGGELFF | TRBD2 | TRBJ2-2 | many | TRBV30
TGTGCCAGCAGTTACTCCTCGGACTATAACGGCGAAGATACGCAGTATTTT | CASSYSSDYNGEDTQYF | NA | TRBJ2-3 | once | TRBV6-5
TGTGCTAGTGGTTTGGCCCGGGGGGCGGATAGCAATCAGCCCCAGCATTTT | CASGLARGADSNQPQHF | NA | TRBJ1-5 | NA | TRBV12-5
TGCGCCAGCAGCCAAAATCCGGGGTTGAACACTGAAGCTTTCTTT | CASSQNPGLNTEAFF | NA | TRBJ1-1 | few | TRBV4-1
TGTGCCAGTACTGAGTTGCAAGGGGCCTACAATGAGCAGTTCTTC | CASTELQGAYNEQFF | NA | TRBJ2-1 | NA | TRBV2
TGTGCCATCAGTGAGACCCTTGTGGCGCAGTTCTTC | CAISETLVAQFF | NA | TRBJ2-1 | NA | TRBV10-3
TGTGCCAGCAGCTTAGTCAGGGGGTCCTATGGCTACACCTTC | CASSLVRGSYGYTF | TRBD1 | TRBJ1-2 | few | TRBV7-2
TGTGCCAGCAGACAACAGGGGCTGTTTTTT | CASRQQGLFF | NA | TRBJ2-2 | NA | TRBV28
TGTGCCAGCAGGGGGAGCGATACGCAGTATTTT | CASRGSDTQYF | NA | TRBJ2-3 | NA | TRBV6-6
TGTGCCAGCAGTTGGACCTCGGCGGTAGATACGCAGTATTTT | CASSWTSAVDTQYF | NA | TRBJ2-3 | NA | TRBV7-9
TGTGCCAGCAGTTTGGAAAAAGCTAACTATGGCTACACCTTC | CASSLEKANYGYTF | NA | TRBJ1-2 | NA | TRBV27
TGTGCCAGTAGTGGCGGGAGAGGTGGGAATGAGCAGTTCTTC | CASSGGRGGNEQFF | TRBD2 | TRBJ2-1 | few | TRBV19
TGTGCCAGCAGTTTAAATGTCGCTGGAGGGACCCAGTACTTC | CASSLNVAGGTQYF | NA | TRBJ2-5 | few | TRBV28
TGCAGTGCTAGAGATTTCGCAGGAGGCAATCAGCCCCAGCATTTT | CSARDFAGGNQPQHF | NA | TRBJ1-5 | once | TRBV20-1
TGCGCCAGCAGCTTGGAATTGAGGACAGATACGCAGTATTTT | CASSLELRTDTQYF | NA | TRBJ2-3 | NA | TRBV5-1
TGTGCCAGCAGTTACTCCGGCGGTATAAATGAAAAACTGTTTTTT | CASSYSGGINEKLFF | NA | TRBJ1-4 | NA | TRBV6-5
TGTGCCAGCAGAAATGGACAAGGGGGGCACGAGCAGTACTTC | CASRNGQGGHEQYF | NA | TRBJ2-7 | few | TRBV28
TGTGCCAGCAGCAGGGGGGACCCTTCCTTCTACGAGCAGTACTTC | CASSRGDPSFYEQYF | NA | TRBJ2-7 | NA | TRBV6-5
TGTGCCAGCAGTGCTGACAGGGGCACTGAAGCTTTCTTT | CASSADRGTEAFF | TRBD1 | TRBJ1-1 | NA | TRBV2
TGTGCCAGCTCACGGGACTCGGGCAATGAGCAGTTCTTC | CASSRDSGNEQFF | NA | TRBJ2-1 | NA | TRBV18
TGTGCCAGCTCACCCGCACAGGCGGGGTCCGGGGAGCTGTTTTTT | CASSPAQAGSGELFF | NA | TRBJ2-2 | many | TRBV18